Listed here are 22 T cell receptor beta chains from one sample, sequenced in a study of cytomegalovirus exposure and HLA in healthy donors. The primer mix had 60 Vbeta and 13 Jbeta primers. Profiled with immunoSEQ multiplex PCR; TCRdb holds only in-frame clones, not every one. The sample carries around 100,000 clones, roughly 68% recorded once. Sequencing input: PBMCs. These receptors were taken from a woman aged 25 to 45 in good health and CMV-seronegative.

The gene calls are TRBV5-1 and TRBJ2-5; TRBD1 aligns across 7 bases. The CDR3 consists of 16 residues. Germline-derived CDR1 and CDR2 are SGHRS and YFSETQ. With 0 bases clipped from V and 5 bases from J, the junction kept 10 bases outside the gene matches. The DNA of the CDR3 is TGCGCCAGCAGCTTGGCCTCGACAGGGATCGGGGAGACCCAGTACTTC. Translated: CASSLASTGIGETQYF.

CDR3 nucleotide sequence: TGTGCCAGCAGCCCCTCCGGGAGCAAGTCGTACGAGCAGTACTTC. Protein product: CASSPSGSKSYEQYF. The chain couples TRBV7-2 to TRBJ2-7, with a tentative D call TRBD2 (6 bases). The CDR3 consists of 15 residues. Germline assignment: CDR1 SGHTA and CDR2 FQGNSA. V was cut by 5 bases and J by 4 bases, with 18 bases left in between. Looking up the rest from reference TRBV7-2 and TRBJ2-7 gives the full variable domain: GAGVSQSPSNKVTEKGKDVELRCDPISGHTALYWYRQSLGQGLEFLIYFQGNSAPDKSGLPSDRFSAERTGGSVSTLTIQRTQQEDSAVYLCASSPSGSKSYEQYFGPGTRLTVT.

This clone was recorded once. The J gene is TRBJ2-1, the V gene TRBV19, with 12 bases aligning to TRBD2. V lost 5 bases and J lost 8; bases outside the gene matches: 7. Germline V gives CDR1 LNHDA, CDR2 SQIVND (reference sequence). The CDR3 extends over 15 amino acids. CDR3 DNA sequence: TGTGCCAGTAGTCTACTAGCGGGAGGAGGCTATGAGCAGTTCTTC. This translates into CASSLLAGGGYEQFF.

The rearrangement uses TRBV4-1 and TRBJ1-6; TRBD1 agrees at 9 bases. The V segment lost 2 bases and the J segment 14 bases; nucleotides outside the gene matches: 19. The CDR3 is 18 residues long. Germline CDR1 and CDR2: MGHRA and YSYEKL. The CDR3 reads CASSQPRYTGGRQIALHF. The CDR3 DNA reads TGCGCCAGCAGCCAACCCCGGTACACAGGGGGCCGACAGATAGCCCTCCACTTT.

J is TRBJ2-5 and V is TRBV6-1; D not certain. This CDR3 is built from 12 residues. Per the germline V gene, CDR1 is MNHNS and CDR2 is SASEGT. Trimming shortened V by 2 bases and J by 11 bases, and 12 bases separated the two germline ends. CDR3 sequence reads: CASSERMTEQYF. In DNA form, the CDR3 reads TGTGCCAGCAGTGAACGGATGACGGAGCAGTACTTC.

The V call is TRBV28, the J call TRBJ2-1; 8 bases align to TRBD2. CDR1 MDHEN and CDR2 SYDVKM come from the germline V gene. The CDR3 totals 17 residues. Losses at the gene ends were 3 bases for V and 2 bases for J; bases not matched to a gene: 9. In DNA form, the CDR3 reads TGTGCCAGCAGTTTTTCCGGGACTAGGAAGGCCTACAATGAGCAGTTCTTC. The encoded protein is CASSFSGTRKAYNEQFF.

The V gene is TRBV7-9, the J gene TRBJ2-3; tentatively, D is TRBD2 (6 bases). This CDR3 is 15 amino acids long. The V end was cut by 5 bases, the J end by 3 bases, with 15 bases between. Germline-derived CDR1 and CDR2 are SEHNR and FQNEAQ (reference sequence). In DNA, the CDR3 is TGTGCCAGCAGCCCCCAAGCGGGCTTTACAGATACGCAGTATTTT. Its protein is CASSPQAGFTDTQYF. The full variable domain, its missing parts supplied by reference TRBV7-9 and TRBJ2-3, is DTGVSQNPRHKITKRGQNVTFRCDPISEHNRLYWYRQTLGQGPEFLTYFQNEAQLEKSRLLSDRFSAERPKGSFSTLEIQRTEQGDSAMYLCASSPQAGFTDTQYFGPGTRLTVL.

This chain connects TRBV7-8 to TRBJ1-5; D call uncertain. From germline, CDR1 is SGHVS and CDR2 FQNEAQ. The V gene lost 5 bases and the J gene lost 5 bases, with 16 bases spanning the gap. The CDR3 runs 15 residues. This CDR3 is CASSPLREDDQPQHF. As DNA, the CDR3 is TGTGCCAGCAGCCCCCTACGGGAGGACGATCAGCCCCAGCATTTT.

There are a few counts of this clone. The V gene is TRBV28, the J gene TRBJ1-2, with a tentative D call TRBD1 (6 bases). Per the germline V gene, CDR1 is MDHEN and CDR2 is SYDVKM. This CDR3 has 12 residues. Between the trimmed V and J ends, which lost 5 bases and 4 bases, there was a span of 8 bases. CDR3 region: CASSRTVYGYTF. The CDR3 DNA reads TGTGCCAGCAGTAGGACAGTCTATGGCTACACCTTC.

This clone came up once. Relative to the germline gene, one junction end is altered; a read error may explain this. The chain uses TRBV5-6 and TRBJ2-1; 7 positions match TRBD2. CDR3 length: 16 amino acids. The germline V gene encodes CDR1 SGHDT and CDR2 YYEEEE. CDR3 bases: TGTGCCAGCAGCTTGGGGGAGCGGGATCGGTACAATGGGCAGTTCTTC. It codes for CASSLGERDRYNGQFF.

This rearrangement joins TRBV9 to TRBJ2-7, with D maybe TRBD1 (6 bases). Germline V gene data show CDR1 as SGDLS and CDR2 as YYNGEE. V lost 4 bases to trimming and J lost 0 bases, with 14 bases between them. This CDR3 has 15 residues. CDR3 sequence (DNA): TGTGCCAGCAGCAACCACAGGGAACGCTCCTACGAGCAGTACTTC. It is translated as CASSNHRERSYEQYF.

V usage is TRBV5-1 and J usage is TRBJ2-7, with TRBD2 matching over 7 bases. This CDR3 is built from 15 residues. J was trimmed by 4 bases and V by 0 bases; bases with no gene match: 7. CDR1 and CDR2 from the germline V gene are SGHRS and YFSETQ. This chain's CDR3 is CASSLGAGVQYEQYF. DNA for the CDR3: TGCGCCAGCAGCTTGGGGGCGGGAGTACAGTACGAGCAGTACTTC.

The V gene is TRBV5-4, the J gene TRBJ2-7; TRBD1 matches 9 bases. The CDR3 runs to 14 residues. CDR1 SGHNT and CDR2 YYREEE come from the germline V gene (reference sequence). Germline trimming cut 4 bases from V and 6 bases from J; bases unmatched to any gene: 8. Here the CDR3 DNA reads TGTGCCAGCAGCCACGACAGGGGGTCATCCGAGCAGTACTTC. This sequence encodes CASSHDRGSSEQYF.

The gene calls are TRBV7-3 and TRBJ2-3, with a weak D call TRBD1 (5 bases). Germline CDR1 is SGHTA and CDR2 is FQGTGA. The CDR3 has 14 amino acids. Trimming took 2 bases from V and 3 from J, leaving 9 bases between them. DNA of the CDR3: TGTGCCAGCAGCTTAGGGGCAGGTACAGATACGCAGTATTTT. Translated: CASSLGAGTDTQYF.

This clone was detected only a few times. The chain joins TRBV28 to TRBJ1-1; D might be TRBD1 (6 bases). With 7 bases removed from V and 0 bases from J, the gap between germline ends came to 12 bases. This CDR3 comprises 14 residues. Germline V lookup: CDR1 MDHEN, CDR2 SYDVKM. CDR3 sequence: CASIQGHLNTEAFF. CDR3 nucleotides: TGTGCCAGCATACAGGGACACCTGAACACTGAAGCTTTCTTT.

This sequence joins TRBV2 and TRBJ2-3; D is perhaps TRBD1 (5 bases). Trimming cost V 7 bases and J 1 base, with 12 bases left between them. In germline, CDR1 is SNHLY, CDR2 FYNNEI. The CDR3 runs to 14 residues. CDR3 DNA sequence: TGTGCCAGCACGGGCAGGACACGCACAGATACGCAGTATTTT. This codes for CASTGRTRTDTQYF.

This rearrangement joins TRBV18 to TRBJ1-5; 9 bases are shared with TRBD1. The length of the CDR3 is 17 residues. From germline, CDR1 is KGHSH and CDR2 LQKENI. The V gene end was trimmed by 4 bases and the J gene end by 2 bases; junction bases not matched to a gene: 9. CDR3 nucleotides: TGTGCCAGCTCACTGTCGACAGGGGGAATGGGCAATCAGCCCCAGCATTTT. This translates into CASSLSTGGMGNQPQHF. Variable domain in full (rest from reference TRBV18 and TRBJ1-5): NAGVMQNPRHLVRRRGQEARLRCSPMKGHSHVYWYRQLPEEGLKFMVYLQKENIIDESGMPKERFSAEFPKEGPSILRIQQVVRGDSAAYFCASSLSTGGMGNQPQHFGDGTRLSIL.

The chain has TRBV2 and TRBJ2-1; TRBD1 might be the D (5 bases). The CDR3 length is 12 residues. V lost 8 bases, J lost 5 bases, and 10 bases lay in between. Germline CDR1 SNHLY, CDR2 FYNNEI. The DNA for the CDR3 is TGTGCCAGCGACAGATTGAACAATGAGCAGTTCTTC. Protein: CASDRLNNEQFF.

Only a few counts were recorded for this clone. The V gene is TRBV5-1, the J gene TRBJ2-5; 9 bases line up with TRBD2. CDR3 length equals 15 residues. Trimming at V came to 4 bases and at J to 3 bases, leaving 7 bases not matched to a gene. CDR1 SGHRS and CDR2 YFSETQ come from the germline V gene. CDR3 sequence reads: CASSEGTSFEETQYF. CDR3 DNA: TGCGCCAGCAGCGAAGGGACTAGCTTTGAAGAGACCCAGTACTTC.

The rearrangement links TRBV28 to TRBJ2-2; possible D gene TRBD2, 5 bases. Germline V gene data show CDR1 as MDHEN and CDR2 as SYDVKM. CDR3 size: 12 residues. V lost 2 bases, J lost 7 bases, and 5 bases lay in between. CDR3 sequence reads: CASSLTSGELFF. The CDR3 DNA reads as TGTGCCAGCAGTTTAACTAGCGGGGAGCTGTTTTTT.

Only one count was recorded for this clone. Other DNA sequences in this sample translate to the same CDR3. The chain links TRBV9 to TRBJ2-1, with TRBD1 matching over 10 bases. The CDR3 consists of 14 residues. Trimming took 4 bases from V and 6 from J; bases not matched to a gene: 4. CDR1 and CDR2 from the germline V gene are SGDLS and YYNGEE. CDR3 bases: TGTGCCAGCAGCCCTCGGACAGGGGGCAATGAGCAGTTCTTC. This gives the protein CASSPRTGGNEQFF.

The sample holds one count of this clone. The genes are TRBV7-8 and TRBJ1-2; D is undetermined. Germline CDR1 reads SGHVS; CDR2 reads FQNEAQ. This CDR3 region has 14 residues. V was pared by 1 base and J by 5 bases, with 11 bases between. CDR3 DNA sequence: TGTGCCAGCAGCTTAGGAGGGATCGCTTATGGCTACACCTTC. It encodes CASSLGGIAYGYTF.